This T cell receptor beta chain was captured in a study of T-cell reconstitution after alpha-beta-depleted transplantation in children. Library preparation (for TCRbeta) was performed with unique molecular identifiers. TCRdb called the PCR reads again in MiXCR, with one record for every CDR3 protein. The sample lists 70,000 to 100,000 distinct CDR3 sequences, 12% occurring once. CDR3 length: 14 amino acids. Between the trimmed V and J ends, which lost 3 bases and 0 bases, there was a span of 11 bases. CDR1 and CDR2 from the germline V gene are DFQATT and SNEGSKA (reference sequence). This chain links TRBV20-1 with TRBJ1-1; D is undetermined. The sequencing used PBMCs from the stem cell graft donor, collected from the stem cell graft. The sequence derives from a human donor who donated a stem cell graft to a child with inherited bone marrow failure. Here the CDR3 reads CSASPDTLNTEAFF. The CDR3 DNA sequence: TGCAGTGCTAGCCCTGATACCCTGAACACTGAAGCTTTCTTT.